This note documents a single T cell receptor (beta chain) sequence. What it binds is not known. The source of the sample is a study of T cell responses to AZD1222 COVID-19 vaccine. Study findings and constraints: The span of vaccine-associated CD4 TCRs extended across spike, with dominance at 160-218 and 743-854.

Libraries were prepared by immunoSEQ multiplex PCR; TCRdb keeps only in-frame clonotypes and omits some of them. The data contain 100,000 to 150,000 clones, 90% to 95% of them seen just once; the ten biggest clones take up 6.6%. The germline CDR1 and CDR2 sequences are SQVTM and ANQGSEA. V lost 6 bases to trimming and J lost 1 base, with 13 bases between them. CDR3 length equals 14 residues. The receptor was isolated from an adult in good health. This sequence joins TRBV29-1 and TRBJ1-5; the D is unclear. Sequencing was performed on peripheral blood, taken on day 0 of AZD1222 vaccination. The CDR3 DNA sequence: TGCAGCGTCACCAGAGGCGCAAGCAATCAGCCCCAGCATTTT. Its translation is CSVTRGASNQPQHF. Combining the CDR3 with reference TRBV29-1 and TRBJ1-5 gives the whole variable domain SAVISQKPSRDICQRGTSLTIQCQVDSQVTMMFWYRQQPGQSLTLIATANQGSEATYESGFVIDKFPISRPNLTFSTLTVSNMSPEDSSIYLCSVTRGASNQPQHFGDGTRLSIL.